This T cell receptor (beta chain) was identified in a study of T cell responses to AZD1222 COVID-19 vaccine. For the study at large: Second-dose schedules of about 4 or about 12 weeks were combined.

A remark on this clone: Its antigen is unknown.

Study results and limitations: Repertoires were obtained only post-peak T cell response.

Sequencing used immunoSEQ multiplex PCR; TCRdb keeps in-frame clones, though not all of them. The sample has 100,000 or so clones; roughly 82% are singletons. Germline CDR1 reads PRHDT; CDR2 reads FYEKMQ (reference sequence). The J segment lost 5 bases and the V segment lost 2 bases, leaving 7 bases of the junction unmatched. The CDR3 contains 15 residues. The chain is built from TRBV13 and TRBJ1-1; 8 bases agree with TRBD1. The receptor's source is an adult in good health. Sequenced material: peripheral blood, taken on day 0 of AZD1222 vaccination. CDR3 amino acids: CASSLQGAIRTEAFF. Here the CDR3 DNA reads TGTGCCAGCAGCTTACAGGGGGCGATACGAACTGAAGCTTTCTTT.